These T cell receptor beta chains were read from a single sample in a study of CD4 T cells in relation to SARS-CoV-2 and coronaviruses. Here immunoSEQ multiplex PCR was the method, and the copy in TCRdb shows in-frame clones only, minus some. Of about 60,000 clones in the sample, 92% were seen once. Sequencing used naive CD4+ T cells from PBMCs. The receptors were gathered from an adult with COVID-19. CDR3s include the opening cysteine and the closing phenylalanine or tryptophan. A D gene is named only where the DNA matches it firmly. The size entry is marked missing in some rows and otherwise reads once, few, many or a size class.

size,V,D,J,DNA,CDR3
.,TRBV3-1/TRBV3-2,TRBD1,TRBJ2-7,TGTGCCAGCAGCCGACAGGGGGCCTACGAGCAGTACTTC,CASSRQGAYEQYF
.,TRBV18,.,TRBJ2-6,TGTGCCAGCTCACCGGCGGGGACGGAATTTATCTCTGGGGCCAACGTCCTGACTTTC,CASSPAGTEFISGANVLTF
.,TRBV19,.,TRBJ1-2,TGTGCCAGTAATTCGGAGGGACCTATTCCTTATGGCTACACCTTC,CASNSEGPIPYGYTF
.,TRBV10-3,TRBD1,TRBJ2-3,TGTGCCATCCGCCCGGGGACAGGGGGCCCAGATACGCAGTATTTT,CAIRPGTGGPDTQYF
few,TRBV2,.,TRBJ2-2,TGTGCCAGCAGTGAAGTCTGGACCGGGGAGCTGTTTTTT,CASSEVWTGELFF
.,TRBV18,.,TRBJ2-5,TGTGCCAGCCGGGGGTTGGAGACCCAGTACTTC,CASRGLETQYF
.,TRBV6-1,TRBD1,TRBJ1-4,TGTGCCAGCAGTGACAGGGGGGAGAATGAAAAACTGTTTTTT,CASSDRGENEKLFF
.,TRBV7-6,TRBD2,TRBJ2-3,TGTGCCAGCAGCTTACGCTTAGCGGGAGATGATACGCAGTATTTT,CASSLRLAGDDTQYF
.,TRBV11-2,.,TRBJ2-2,TGTGCCAGCAGCCCCATCCGGGGGCCGAACACCGGGGAGCTGTTTTTT,CASSPIRGPNTGELFF
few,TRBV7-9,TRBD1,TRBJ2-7,TGTGCCAGCAGCATGACCGGGACAGGGAAATCCTACGAGCAGTACTTC,CASSMTGTGKSYEQYF
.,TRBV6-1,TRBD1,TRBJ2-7,TGTGCCAGCAGTGAAAGTGGGACAGCCCTCTACGAGCAGTACTTC,CASSESGTALYEQYF
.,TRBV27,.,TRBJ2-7,TGTGCCAGCAGTTACCGGGCCCTCTCCTACGAGCAGTACTTC,CASSYRALSYEQYF
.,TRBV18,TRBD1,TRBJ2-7,TGTGCCAGCTCCTCTATGGACAGGGGGAGTGAGCAGTACTTC,CASSSMDRGSEQYF
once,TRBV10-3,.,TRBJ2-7,TGTGCCATCAATCCCGGGACCGCGGCTGGGCAGTACTTC,CAINPGTAAGQYF
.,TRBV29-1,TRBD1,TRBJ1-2,TGCAGCGTCAGGACAGGGGACTATGGCTACACCTTC,CSVRTGDYGYTF
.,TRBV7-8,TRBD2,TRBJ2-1,TGTGCCAGCAGCCTCGTGGGGACTAGCGGGCTCTACCACCTTGAGCAGTTCTTC,CASSLVGTSGLYHLEQFF
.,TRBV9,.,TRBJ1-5,TGTGCCAGCAGCGTGGGGGGCAGGAATCAGCCCCAGCATTTT,CASSVGGRNQPQHF
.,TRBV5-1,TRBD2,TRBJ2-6,TGCGCCAGCAGCAAAAACAGGGGTGTTAGCGGGAGCTCTGGGGCCAACGTCCTGACTTTC,CASSKNRGVSGSSGANVLTF
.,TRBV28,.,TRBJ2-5,TGTGCCAGCAGTAATGGGGGAGGCAGGCAACAAGAGACCCAGTACTTC,CASSNGGGRQQETQYF
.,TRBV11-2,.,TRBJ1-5,TGTGCCAGCAGCGTCCAGGGTTCTCAGCCCCAGCATTTT,CASSVQGSQPQHF
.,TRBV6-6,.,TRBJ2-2,TGTGCCAGCAGGTTCAGCACCGGGGAGCTGTTTTTT,CASRFSTGELFF
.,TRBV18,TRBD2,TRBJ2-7,TGTGCCAGCTCACCCCCCGGGGGGTACGAGCAGTACTTC,CASSPPGGYEQYF
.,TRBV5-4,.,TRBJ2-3,TGTGCCAGCAGCTTGGGGACCCCAGGGACAGATACGCAGTATTTT,CASSLGTPGTDTQYF
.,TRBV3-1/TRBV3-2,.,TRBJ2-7,TGTGCCAGCAGCCCTAGGGATCTAGCCCACGAGCAGTACTTC,CASSPRDLAHEQYF
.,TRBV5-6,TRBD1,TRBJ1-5,TGTGCCAGCAGCTTGGGGACAGGGCTGCGCAATCAGCCCCAGCATTTT,CASSLGTGLRNQPQHF